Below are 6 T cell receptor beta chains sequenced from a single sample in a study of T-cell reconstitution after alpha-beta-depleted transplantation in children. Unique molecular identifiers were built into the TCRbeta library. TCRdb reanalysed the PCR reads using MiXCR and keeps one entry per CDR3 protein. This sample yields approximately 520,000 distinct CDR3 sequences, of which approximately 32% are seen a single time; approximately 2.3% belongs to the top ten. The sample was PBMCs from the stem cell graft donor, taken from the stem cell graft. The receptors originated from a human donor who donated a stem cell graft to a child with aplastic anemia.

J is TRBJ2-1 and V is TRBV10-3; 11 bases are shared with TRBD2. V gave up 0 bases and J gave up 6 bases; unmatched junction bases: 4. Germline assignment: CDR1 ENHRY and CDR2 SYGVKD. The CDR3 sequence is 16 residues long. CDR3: CAISESTSGISNEQFF. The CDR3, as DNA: TGTGCCATCAGTGAGTCGACTAGCGGGATAAGCAATGAGCAGTTCTTC.

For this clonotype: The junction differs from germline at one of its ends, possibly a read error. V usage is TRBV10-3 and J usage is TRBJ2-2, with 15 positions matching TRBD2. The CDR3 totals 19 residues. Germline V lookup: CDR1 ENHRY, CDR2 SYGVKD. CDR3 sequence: CASSSPPGLAGGNTGELFF. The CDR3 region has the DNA TGTGCCAGCAGTTCGCCCCCGGGACTAGCGGGAGGTAACACCGGGGAGCTGTTTTTT.

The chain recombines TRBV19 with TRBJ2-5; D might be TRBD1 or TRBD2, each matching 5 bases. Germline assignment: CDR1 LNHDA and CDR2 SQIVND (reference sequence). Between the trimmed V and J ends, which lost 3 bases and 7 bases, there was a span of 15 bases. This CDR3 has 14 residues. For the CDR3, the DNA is TGTGCCAGTAGTATCCTGGGGCTTGGGGGGACCCAGTACTTC. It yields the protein CASSILGLGGTQYF.

CDR3 bases: TGTGCCAGCAGGCCCCGGGACAGCTACTCCTACGAGCAGTACTTC. This codes for CASRPRDSYSYEQYF. The V gene is TRBV7-2, the J gene TRBJ2-7; TRBD1 agrees at 7 bases. V was clipped by 6 bases and J by 0 bases; unmatched bases: 8. This CDR3 is 15 amino acids long. Germline assignment: CDR1 SGHTA and CDR2 FQGNSA.

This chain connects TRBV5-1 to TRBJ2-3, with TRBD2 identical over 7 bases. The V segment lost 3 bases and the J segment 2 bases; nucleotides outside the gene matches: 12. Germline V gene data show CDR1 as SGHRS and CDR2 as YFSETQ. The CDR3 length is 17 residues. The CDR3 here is CASSWDRQAGITDTQYF. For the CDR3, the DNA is TGCGCCAGCAGCTGGGACCGCCAAGCGGGGATCACAGATACGCAGTATTTT.

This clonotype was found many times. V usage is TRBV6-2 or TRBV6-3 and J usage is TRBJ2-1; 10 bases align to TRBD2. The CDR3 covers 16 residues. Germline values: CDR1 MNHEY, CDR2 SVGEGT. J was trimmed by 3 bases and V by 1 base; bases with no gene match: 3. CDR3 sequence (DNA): TGTGCCAGCAGTTACTGGGGGACTAGCGTCTACAATGAGCAGTTCTTC. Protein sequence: CASSYWGTSVYNEQFF.